This T cell receptor (beta chain) appears in the sequencing data of a study of cytomegalovirus exposure and HLA in healthy donors. Overall study results and limits: Certain indistinguishable V segments, among them TRBV6-2 and TRBV6-3, were excluded. The authors confirmed in vitro that a few CMV-associated chains were specific for CMV antigens.

Between the trimmed V and J ends, which lost 5 bases and 1 base, there was a span of 11 bases. The CDR3 consists of 15 residues. Germline V CDR1 and CDR2: MNHNS, SASEGT. The PCR made use of 60 Vbeta and 13 Jbeta primers. TCRdb keeps only in-frame clones here, not all; method: immunoSEQ multiplex PCR. The sample table sets out fewer than 110,000 clones. On this clone itself: Its antigen remains unidentified.

The sample comprised PBMCs. The clonotype originates from a middle-aged man in good health and CMV-seronegative. The rearrangement uses TRBV6-1 and TRBJ2-2, with no clear D. CDR3 sequence (DNA): TGTGCCAGCAGTCTCCTAACTCAGAACACCGGGGAGCTGTTTTTT. Translation: CASSLLTQNTGELFF.